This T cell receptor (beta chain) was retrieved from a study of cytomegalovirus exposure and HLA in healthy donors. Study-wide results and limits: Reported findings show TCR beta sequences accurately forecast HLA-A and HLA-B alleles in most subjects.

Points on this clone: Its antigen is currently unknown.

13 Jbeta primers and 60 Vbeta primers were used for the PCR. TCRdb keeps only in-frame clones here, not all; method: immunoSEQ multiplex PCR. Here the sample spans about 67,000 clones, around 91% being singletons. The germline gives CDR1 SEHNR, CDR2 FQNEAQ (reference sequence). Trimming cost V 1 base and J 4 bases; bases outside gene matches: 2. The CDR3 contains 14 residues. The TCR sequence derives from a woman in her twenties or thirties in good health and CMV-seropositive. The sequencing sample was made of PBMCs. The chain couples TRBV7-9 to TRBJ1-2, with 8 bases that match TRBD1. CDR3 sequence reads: CASSLVGTGYGYTF. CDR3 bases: TGTGCCAGCAGCTTAGTGGGGACAGGCTATGGCTACACCTTC.